The 7 T cell receptor beta chains below come from one sample, sequenced in a study of blood T cell repertoires in COVID-19. Profiling relied on immunoSEQ multiplex PCR, and the TCRdb table lists in-frame clones only, not all of them. The top ten clones hold approximately 1.2% of a sample with about 220,000 clones, approximately 80% of them seen once. The sample comprised PBMCs or T cells enriched from blood (not recorded which). The receptors stem from a woman between 35 and 50 years old with acute COVID-19.

The V call is TRBV19, the J call TRBJ1-3; D is perhaps TRBD1 (5 bases). This CDR3 is built from 15 residues. Germline CDR1 reads LNHDA; CDR2 reads SQIVND (reference sequence). Trimming left V 2 bases short and J 0 bases short, with 8 bases between. CDR3 region: CASSIWGGSGNTIYF. For the CDR3, the DNA is TGTGCCAGTAGTATATGGGGCGGCTCTGGAAACACCATATATTTT.

The J gene is TRBJ1-1, the V gene TRBV28; 7 nucleotides line up with TRBD1. The germline CDR1 and CDR2 sequences are MDHEN and SYDVKM. The CDR3 is 17 amino acids. V was pared by 7 bases and J by 0 bases, with 14 bases of the junction left unmatched. Here the CDR3 DNA reads TGTGCCAGCACCTCACCCGCAACGCAGGGGGTGAACACTGAAGCTTTCTTT. Translated: CASTSPATQGVNTEAFF.

The chain carries TRBV16 and TRBJ2-5, with D uncertain. This CDR3 is 12 amino acids long. Deletions cut 0 bases from V and 5 bases from J, with 4 bases between. CDR1 is KGHSY and CDR2 is FQNENV in the germline V gene. The CDR3 loop is CASSQSRETQYF. The CDR3 coding sequence is TGTGCCAGCAGCCAATCTCGGGAGACCCAGTACTTC.

This clone has at least ten counts. The chain recombines TRBV2 with TRBJ1-4; no firm D call. The V end was cut by 4 bases, the J end by 0 bases, with 9 bases between. Germline assignment: CDR1 SNHLY and CDR2 FYNNEI. The CDR3 extends over 15 amino acids. The DNA of the CDR3 is TGTGCCAGCAGTGGCTTGGGCACAACTAATGAAAAACTGTTTTTT. Its protein is CASSGLGTTNEKLFF. Full variable domain (rest looked up from reference TRBV2 and TRBJ1-4): EPEVTQTPSHQVTQMGQEVILRCVPISNHLYFYWYRQILGQKVEFLVSFYNNEISEKSEIFDDQFSVERPDGSNFTLKIRSTKLEDSAMYFCASSGLGTTNEKLFFGSGTQLSVL.

The V gene is TRBV19, the J gene TRBJ2-7, with 9 positions matching TRBD1. Germline CDR1 reads LNHDA; CDR2 reads SQIVND (reference sequence). CDR3 length: 14 residues. Trimming removed 3 bases from V and 2 bases from J; junction bases left unmatched: 2. This CDR3 is CASSIGTGPYEQYF. For the CDR3, the DNA is TGTGCCAGTAGTATTGGGACAGGGCCCTACGAGCAGTACTTC.

The V and J genes are TRBV3-1 (or the pseudogene TRBV3-2) and TRBJ2-1, with D maybe TRBD2 (6 bases). V lost 1 base, J lost 5 bases, and 12 bases lay in between. Germline CDR1 reads LGHDT; CDR2 reads YNNKEL (reference sequence). CDR3 length: 15 residues. The CDR3, as DNA: TGTGCCAGCAGCCAAGCGCTAGCGTCGAACAATGAGCAGTTCTTC. It yields the protein CASSQALASNNEQFF.

This clone was seen once. The V and J genes are TRBV5-6 and TRBJ1-5; no firm D call. Germline assignment: CDR1 SGHDT and CDR2 YYEEEE. The CDR3 has 13 amino acids. V lost 0 bases and J 10 bases, leaving 11 bases between the germline ends. Here the CDR3 reads CASSLATRSPQHF. CDR3 nucleotide sequence: TGTGCCAGCAGCTTGGCTACCCGGAGTCCCCAGCATTTT.